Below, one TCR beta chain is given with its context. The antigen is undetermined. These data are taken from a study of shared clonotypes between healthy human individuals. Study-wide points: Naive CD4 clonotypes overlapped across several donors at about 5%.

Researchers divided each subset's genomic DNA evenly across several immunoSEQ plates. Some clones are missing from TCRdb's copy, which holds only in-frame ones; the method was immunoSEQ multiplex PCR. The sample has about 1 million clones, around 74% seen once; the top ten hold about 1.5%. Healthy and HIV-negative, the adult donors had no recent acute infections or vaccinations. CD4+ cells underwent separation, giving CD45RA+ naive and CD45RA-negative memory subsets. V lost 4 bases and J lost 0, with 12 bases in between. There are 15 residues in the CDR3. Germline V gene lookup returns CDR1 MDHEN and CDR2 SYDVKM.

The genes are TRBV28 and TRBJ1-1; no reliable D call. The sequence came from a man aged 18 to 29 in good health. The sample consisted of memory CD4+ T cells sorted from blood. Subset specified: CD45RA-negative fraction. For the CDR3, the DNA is TGTGCCAGCAGTTCCCGGAAGGGAATGAACACTGAAGCTTTCTTT. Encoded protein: CASSSRKGMNTEAFF.